The 14 T cell receptor beta chains given below trace back to one sample, sequenced in a study of shared clonotypes between healthy human individuals. The repertoire was sequenced with immunoSEQ multiplex PCR; TCRdb's copy has only in-frame clones and lacks some. The data contain 750,000 to 1,000,000 clones, 80% to 95% of them singletons. Naive CD8 cells lacked CD45RO, underwent positive selection for CCR7 and left out terminally differentiated effector memory CD45RA+ cells. The specimen sequenced was naive CD8+ T cells sorted from blood. The receptors here all came from a man aged 25 to 40 in good health.

The CDR3 loop reads CASSPIDLGREGDATYEQYF. The CDR3 DNA follows: TGTGCCAGCAGTCCGATAGACCTTGGACGGGAGGGGGATGCGACCTACGAGCAGTACTTC. The J gene is TRBJ2-7, the V gene TRBV28, with 8 bases identical to TRBD2. This CDR3 spans 20 amino acids. The J segment lost 2 bases and the V segment lost 5 bases, leaving 23 bases of the junction unmatched. CDR1 and CDR2 (germline): MDHEN, SYDVKM.

V gene TRBV2 combines with J gene TRBJ2-7; D ambiguous. The CDR3 consists of 11 residues. Germline V gene sequence: CDR1 SNHLY, CDR2 FYNNEI. The ends were cut back, 6 bases at V and 3 bases at J, with 6 bases in the middle. Here the CDR3 reads CASRSYYEQYF. DNA for the CDR3: TGTGCCAGCAGATCGTACTACGAGCAGTACTTC.

At least ten counts were recorded for this clone. V and J are TRBV9 and TRBJ2-3; D may be TRBD2 (6 bases). The CDR3 is made up of 17 amino acids. Trimming shortened V by 2 bases and J by 2 bases, and 18 bases separated the two germline ends. Germline lookup yields CDR1 SGDLS and CDR2 YYNGEE. The CDR3 region is CASSVTGTPILTDTQYF. The CDR3 DNA reads TGTGCCAGCAGCGTGACTGGGACTCCGATCCTCACAGATACGCAGTATTTT. The variable domain in full, completed from reference TRBV9 and TRBJ2-3, reads DSGVTQTPKHLITATGQRVTLRCSPRSGDLSVYWYQQSLDQGLQFLIQYYNGEERAKGNILERFSAQQFPDLHSELNLSSLELGDSALYFCASSVTGTPILTDTQYFGPGTRLTVL.

CDR3 DNA sequence: TGTGCCAGTAGTACCGGGACTAGCAGGGGGACCGGGGAGCTGTTTTTT. Translation: CASSTGTSRGTGELFF. J is TRBJ2-2 and V is TRBV19; TRBD2 matches at 9 bases. Germline values: CDR1 LNHDA, CDR2 SQIVND (reference sequence). V was clipped by 4 bases and J by 5 bases; unmatched bases: 8. This CDR3 region has 16 residues.

The chain is built from TRBV19 and TRBJ1-1; no clear D gene. This CDR3 contains 13 residues. Germline V gene data show CDR1 as LNHDA and CDR2 as SQIVND (reference sequence). V gave up 3 bases and J gave up 3 bases, with 8 bases separating them. The CDR3 nucleotides read TGTGCCAGTAGTATTGGCCTTTACACTGAAGCTTTCTTT. Translated: CASSIGLYTEAFF.

The rearrangement joins TRBV9 to TRBJ2-1, with TRBD1 identical over 8 bases. V gave up 0 bases and J gave up 8 bases; unmatched junction bases: 16. The CDR3 covers 18 residues. Germline CDR1 is SGDLS and CDR2 is YYNGEE. The DNA of the CDR3 is TGTGCCAGCAGCGTAGCAGAAATAAGGACAGGGCCTTTCTATGAGCAGTTCTTC. This translates into CASSVAEIRTGPFYEQFF.

This sequence joins TRBV29-1 and TRBJ1-1, with D hard to call. V lost 6 bases and J lost 2, with 7 bases in between. CDR1 and CDR2 (germline): SQVTM, ANQGSEA. There are 11 residues in the CDR3. The DNA for the CDR3 is TGCAGCGTAGTACATAACACTGAAGCTTTCTTT. It codes for CSVVHNTEAFF.

This clone was detected once. The chain carries TRBV11-2 and TRBJ2-1; no definite D call. The CDR3 length is 15 residues. In germline, CDR1 is SGHAT, CDR2 FQNNGV. Trimming left V 1 base short and J 0 bases short, with 7 bases between. CDR3 nucleotides: TGTGCCAGCAGCTTAGCCCAGGACTCCTACAATGAGCAGTTCTTC. Protein sequence: CASSLAQDSYNEQFF.

The gene calls are TRBV29-1 and TRBJ2-1; D perhaps matches TRBD2 (5 bases). Deletions cut 0 bases from V and 0 bases from J, with 12 bases between. This CDR3 has 16 residues. Germline values: CDR1 SQVTM, CDR2 ANQGSEA. The CDR3 here is CSVEDGGSSSYNEQFF. The CDR3 DNA is TGCAGCGTTGAAGACGGCGGGTCGAGCTCCTACAATGAGCAGTTCTTC.

V usage is TRBV7-9 and J usage is TRBJ2-7, with a tentative D call TRBD2 (9 bases). In germline, CDR1 is SEHNR, CDR2 FQNEAQ (reference sequence). Trimming left V 5 bases short and J 4 bases short, with 21 bases between. The CDR3 spans 16 residues. The DNA of the CDR3 is TGTGCCAGCAGCCCAGGGGGCGGGAGGGGTGTTTACGAGCAGTACTTC. This codes for CASSPGGGRGVYEQYF.

The chain employs TRBV4-3 and TRBJ2-4, with TRBD1 matching 10 bases. This CDR3 is built from 18 residues. The germline gives CDR1 LGHNA, CDR2 YSLEER. The ends lost 3 bases at V and 0 bases at J; junction bases unmatched: 8. This CDR3 reads CASSQDLDRGLAKNIQYF. The CDR3 DNA sequence: TGCGCCAGCAGCCAGGACTTGGACAGGGGGTTAGCCAAAAACATTCAGTACTTC.

This chain joins TRBV5-4 and TRBJ2-7; TRBD2 matches at 8 bases. Trimming removed 4 bases from V and 1 base from J; junction bases left unmatched: 13. The CDR3 loop spans 17 amino acids. From germline, CDR1 is SGHNT and CDR2 YYREEE (reference sequence). Here the CDR3 reads CASSPLATSAQSYEQYF. CDR3 coding DNA: TGTGCCAGCAGCCCACTAGCGACTAGCGCCCAATCCTACGAGCAGTACTTC.

This clone has a single count. One junction end disagrees with the germline gene, perhaps due to a read error. This chain uses TRBV9 with TRBJ2-2; TRBD2 agrees at 8 bases. The CDR3 has 14 amino acids. CDR1 SGDLS and CDR2 YYNGEE come from the germline V gene. As DNA, the CDR3 is TGTGCCAGCAGGGTAGCGGGAAACACCGGGGAGCTGTTTTTT. It encodes CASRVAGNTGELFF.

This chain connects TRBV7-6 to TRBJ2-5, with TRBD2 matching 11 bases. Trimming cost V 3 bases and J 4 bases; bases outside gene matches: 10. Per the germline V gene, CDR1 is SGHVS and CDR2 is FNYEAQ. CDR3 length equals 17 residues. Here the CDR3 reads CASSFRLAGFRRETQYF. The DNA for the CDR3 is TGTGCCAGCAGCTTTCGACTAGCGGGATTTCGTCGAGAGACCCAGTACTTC.